This T cell receptor beta chain originates from a study of PD-1 blockade in mismatch repair-deficient tumors. Study details: Enrolled about 2012-2016, patients had progressing, pretreated mismatch repair-deficient cancers of about a dozen types.

The CDR3 loop spans 12 amino acids. Trimming took 6 bases from V and 7 from J, leaving 13 bases between them. CDR1 and CDR2 from the germline V gene are MNHEY and SVGAGI. Sequencing was performed with immunoSEQ multiplex PCR; in TCRdb, only in-frame clones are kept and a portion is missing. Of some 120,000 clones listed, over 65% were seen once; the top ten hold 4.7%. This clone was observed a handful of times. This sample comprised peripheral blood, obtained roughly 13 months after starting pembrolizumab. This TCR derives from an adult with mismatch repair-deficient cancer. The chain carries TRBV6-5 and TRBJ2-7; D possibly corresponds to TRBD2 (6 bases). The CDR3 nucleotides are TGTGCCAGCAGAAAATCGGGGAGGGAGCAGTACTTC. It specifies CASRKSGREQYF.